This passage covers 3 T cell receptor beta chains from one sample sequenced in a study of T cell clonality in common variable immunodeficiency. The table came from immunoSEQ multiplex PCR; TCRdb's copy has only in-frame clones and leaves some out. The profile covers about 52,000 clones, none occurring a single time. The sample consisted of peripheral blood mononuclear cells. Receptors originate from a person between 18 and 75 years old in good health.

The sample holds many counts of this clone. The CDR3 is cut off 3 residues early in the read; its end comes from the germline J gene. The chain joins TRBV6-2 or TRBV6-3 to TRBJ2-5; 11 bases map to TRBD2. CDR1 and CDR2 (germline): MNHEY, SVGEGT. Losses at the gene ends were 0 bases for V and 5 bases for J; bases not matched to a gene: 2. The CDR3 runs to 15 residues. The CDR3 sequence: CASSYSGLAGETQYF. The sequenced CDR3 bases are TGTGCCAGCAGTTACTCCGGACTAGCGGGTGAGACC.

This clone was seen a handful of times. The read is 3 residues too short to cover the CDR3 end, so that end is filled in from the germline J gene. This chain joins TRBV5-5 and TRBJ2-4, with a possible D match to TRBD2 (5 bases). The CDR3 runs 14 residues. Germline loops: CDR1 SGHKS, CDR2 YYEKEE (reference sequence). CDR3 DNA (partial): TGTGCCAGCAGCACCGACTACTCCCAAGAGACT. It is translated as CASSTDYSQET. The CDR3 as a whole reads CASSTDYSQETQYF.

This clone was counted at least ten times. The junction does not match germline at one end; this may be a read error. The read comes to an end 3 residues before the CDR3 does, leaving the germline J gene to fill in the end. V usage is TRBV4-2 and J usage is TRBJ1-4; 7 bases map to TRBD1. Germline CDR1 is LGHNA and CDR2 is YNFKEQ. The CDR3 spans 16 residues. The CDR3 DNA, read in part, is TGCGCCAGCAGCCAAGGGGGCGGTGAGAGGGCTGAAAAA. Protein product: CASSQGGGERAEK. In full, the CDR3 reads CASSQGGGERAEKLFF.